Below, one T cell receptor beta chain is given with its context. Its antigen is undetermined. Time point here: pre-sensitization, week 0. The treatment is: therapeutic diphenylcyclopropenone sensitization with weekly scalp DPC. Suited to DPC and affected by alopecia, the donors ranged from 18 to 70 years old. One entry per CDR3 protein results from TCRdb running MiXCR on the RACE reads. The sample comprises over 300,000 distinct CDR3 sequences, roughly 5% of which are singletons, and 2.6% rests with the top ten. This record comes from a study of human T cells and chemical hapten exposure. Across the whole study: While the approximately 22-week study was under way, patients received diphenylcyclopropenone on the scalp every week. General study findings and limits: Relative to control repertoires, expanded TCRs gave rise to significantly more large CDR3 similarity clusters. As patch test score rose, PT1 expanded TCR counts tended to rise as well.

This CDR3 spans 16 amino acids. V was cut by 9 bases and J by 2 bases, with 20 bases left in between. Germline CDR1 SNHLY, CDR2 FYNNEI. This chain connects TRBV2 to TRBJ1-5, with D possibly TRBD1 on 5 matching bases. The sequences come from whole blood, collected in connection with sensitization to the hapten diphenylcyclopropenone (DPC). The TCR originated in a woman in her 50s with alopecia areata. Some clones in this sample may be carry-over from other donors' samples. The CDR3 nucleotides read TGTGCCAGTGCGTGGGGCCGCGGTGGGGGCAATCAGCCCCAGCATTTT. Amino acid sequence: CASAWGRGGGNQPQHF.